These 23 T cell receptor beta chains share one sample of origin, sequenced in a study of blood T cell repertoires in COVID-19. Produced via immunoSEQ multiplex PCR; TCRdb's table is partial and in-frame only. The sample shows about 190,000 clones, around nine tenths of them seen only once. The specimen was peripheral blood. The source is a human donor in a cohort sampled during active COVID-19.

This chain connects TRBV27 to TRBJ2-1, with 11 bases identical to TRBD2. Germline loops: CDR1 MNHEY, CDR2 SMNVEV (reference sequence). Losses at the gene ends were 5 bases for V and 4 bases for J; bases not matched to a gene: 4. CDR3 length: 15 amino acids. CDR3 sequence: CASSRSSGGYNEQFF. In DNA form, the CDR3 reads TGTGCCAGCAGTCGCTCTAGCGGGGGGTACAATGAGCAGTTCTTC.

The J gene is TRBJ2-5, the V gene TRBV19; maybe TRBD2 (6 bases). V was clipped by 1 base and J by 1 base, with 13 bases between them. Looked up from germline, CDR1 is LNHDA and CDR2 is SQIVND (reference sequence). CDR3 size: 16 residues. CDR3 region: CASSIASTGGQETQYF. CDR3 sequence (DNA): TGTGCCAGTAGTATAGCCTCAACCGGGGGCCAAGAGACCCAGTACTTC.

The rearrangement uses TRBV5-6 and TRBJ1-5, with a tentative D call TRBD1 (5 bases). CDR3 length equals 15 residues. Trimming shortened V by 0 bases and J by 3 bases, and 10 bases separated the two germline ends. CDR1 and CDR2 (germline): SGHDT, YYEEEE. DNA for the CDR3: TGTGCCAGCAGCTTGGCGGGGGTCCCCAATCAGCCCCAGCATTTT. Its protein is CASSLAGVPNQPQHF.

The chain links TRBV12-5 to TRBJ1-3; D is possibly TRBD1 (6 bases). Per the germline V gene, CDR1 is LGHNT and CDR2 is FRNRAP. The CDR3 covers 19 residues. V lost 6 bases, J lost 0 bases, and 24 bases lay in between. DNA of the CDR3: TGTGCTAGTGGCCTACGAGGACAGATCCATAACAACTCTGGAAACACCATATATTTT. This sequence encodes CASGLRGQIHNNSGNTIYF.

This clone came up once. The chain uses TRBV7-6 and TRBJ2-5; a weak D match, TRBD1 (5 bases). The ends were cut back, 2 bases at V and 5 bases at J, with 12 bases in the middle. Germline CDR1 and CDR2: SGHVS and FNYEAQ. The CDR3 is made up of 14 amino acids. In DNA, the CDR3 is TGTGCCAGCAGCTTATTAGGGGTTAGGGAGACCCAGTACTTC. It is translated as CASSLLGVRETQYF.

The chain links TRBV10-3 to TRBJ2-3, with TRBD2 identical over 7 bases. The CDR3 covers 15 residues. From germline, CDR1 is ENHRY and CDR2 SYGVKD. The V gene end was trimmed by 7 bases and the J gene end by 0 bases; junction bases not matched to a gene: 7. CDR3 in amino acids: CAITNGGTSTDTQYF. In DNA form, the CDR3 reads TGTGCCATCACTAACGGGGGGACGAGCACAGATACGCAGTATTTT.

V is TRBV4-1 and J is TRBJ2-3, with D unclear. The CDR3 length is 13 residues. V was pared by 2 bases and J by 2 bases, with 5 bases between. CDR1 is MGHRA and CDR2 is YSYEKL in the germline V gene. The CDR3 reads CASSQQVTDTQYF. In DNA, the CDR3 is TGCGCCAGCAGCCAACAGGTCACAGATACGCAGTATTTT.

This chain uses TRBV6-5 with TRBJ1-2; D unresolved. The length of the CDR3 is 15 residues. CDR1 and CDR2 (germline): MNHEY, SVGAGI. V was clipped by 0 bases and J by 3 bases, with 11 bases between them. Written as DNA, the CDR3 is TGTGCCAGCAGTTACTCGAGTGGTTTTTACTATGGCTACACCTTC. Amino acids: CASSYSSGFYYGYTF.

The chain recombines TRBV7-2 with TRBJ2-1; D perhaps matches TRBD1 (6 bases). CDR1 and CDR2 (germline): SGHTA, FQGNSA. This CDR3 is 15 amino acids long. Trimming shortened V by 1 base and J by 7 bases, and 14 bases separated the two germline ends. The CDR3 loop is CASSLGPQGYNEQFF. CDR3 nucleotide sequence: TGTGCCAGCAGCTTAGGGCCGCAGGGGTATAATGAGCAGTTCTTC.

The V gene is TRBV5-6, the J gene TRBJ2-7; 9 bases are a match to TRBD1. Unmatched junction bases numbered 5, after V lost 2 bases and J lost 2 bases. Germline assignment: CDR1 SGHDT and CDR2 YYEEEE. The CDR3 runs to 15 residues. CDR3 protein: CASSFRGTGPYEQYF. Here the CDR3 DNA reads TGTGCCAGCAGCTTTAGGGGGACAGGGCCCTACGAGCAGTACTTC.

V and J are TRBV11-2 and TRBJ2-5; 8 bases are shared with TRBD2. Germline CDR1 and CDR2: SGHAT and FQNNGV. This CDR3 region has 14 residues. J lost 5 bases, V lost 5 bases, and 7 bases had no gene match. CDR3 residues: CASSTGLVRETQYF. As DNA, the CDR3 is TGTGCCAGCAGCACGGGACTAGTTCGGGAGACCCAGTACTTC. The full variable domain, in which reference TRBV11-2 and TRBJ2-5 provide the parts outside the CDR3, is EAGVAQSPRYKIIEKRQSVAFWCNPISGHATLYWYQQILGQGPKLLIQFQNNGVVDDSQLPKDRFSAERLKGVDSTLKIQPAKLEDSAVYLCASSTGLVRETQYFGPGTRLLVL.

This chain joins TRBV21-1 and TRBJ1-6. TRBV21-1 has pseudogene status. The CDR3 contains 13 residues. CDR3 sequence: CASSLGGNSPLHF. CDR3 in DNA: TGTGCCAGCAGCTTAGGCGGGAATTCACCCCTCCACTTT.

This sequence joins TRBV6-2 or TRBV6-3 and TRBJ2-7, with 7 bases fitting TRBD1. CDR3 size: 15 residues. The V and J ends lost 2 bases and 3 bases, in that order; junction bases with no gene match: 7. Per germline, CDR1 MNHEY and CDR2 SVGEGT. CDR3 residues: CASSYPDRDDYEQYF. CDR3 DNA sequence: TGTGCCAGCAGTTACCCAGACAGGGATGACTACGAGCAGTACTTC.

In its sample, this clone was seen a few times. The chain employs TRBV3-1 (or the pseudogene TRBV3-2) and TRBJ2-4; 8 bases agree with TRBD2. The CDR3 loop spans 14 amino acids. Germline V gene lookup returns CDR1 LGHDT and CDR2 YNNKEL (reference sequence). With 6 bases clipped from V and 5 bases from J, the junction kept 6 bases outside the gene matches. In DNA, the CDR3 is TGTGCCAGCAGTTTTAGCGGGGCGGAAAACATTCAGTACTTC. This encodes CASSFSGAENIQYF.

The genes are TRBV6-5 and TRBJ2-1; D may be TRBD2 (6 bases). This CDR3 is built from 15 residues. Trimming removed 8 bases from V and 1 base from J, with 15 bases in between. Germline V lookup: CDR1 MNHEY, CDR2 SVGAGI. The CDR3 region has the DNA TGTGCCAGCCGGGCTCGGCGGGGTTCCTACAATGAGCAGTTCTTC. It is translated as CASRARRGSYNEQFF.

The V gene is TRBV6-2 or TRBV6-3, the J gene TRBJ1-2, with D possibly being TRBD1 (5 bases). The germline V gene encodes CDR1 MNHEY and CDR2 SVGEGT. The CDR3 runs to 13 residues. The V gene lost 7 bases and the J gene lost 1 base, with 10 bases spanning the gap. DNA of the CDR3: TGTGCCAGCACCCCCGACAGTAACTATGGCTACACCTTC. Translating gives CASTPDSNYGYTF.

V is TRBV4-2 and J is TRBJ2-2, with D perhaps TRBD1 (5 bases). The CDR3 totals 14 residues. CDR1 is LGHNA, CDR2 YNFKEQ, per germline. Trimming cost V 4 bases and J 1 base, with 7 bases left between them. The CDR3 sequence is CASSPQGNTGELFF. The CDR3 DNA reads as TGTGCCAGCAGCCCGCAGGGGAACACCGGGGAGCTGTTTTTT.

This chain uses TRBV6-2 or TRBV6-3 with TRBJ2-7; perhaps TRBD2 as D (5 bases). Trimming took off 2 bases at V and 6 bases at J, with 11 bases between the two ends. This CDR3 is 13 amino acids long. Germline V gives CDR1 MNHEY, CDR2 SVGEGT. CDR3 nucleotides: TGTGCCAGCAGTTACCCCAAGGGAGTCGAGCAGTACTTC. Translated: CASSYPKGVEQYF.

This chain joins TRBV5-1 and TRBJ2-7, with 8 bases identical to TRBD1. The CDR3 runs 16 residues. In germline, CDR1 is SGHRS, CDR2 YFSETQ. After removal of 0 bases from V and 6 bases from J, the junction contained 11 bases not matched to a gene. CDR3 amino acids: CASSLGPGQDRLEQYF. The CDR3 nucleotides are TGCGCCAGCAGCTTGGGGCCGGGACAGGATCGTCTCGAGCAGTACTTC.

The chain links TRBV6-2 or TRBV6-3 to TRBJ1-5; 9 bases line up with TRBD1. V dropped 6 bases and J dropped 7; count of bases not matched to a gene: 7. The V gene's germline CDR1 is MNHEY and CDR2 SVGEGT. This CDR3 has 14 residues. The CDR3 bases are TGTGCCAGCAGCACAGGGGGCGGAGGACAGCCCCAGCATTTT. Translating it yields CASSTGGGGQPQHF.

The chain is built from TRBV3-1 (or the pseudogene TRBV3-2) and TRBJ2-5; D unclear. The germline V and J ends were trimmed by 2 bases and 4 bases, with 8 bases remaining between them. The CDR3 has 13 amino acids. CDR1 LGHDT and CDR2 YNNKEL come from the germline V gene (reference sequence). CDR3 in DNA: TGTGCCAGCAGCCAATTTACTGCAGAGACCCAGTACTTC. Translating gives CASSQFTAETQYF.

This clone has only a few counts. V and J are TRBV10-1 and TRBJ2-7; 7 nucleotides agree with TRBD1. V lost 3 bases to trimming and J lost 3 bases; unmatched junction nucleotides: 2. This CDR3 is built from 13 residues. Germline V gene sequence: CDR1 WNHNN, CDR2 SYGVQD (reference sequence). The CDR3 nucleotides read TGCGCCAGCAGTGAAAGGGGGCACTACGAGCAGTACTTC. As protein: CASSERGHYEQYF.

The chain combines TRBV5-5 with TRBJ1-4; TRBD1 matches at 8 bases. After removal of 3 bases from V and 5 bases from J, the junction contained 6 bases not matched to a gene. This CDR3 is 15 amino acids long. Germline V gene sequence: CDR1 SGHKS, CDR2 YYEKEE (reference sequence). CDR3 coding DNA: TGTGCCAGCAGCTCCGGGACAGGAAAGAATGAAAAACTGTTTTTT. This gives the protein CASSSGTGKNEKLFF.